In its sample, the clone carrying this TCR beta chain was seen once. Its antigen remains unidentified. This specimen belongs to a study of blood T cells in healthy people across ages. Study results and caveats: Reliance upon unsorted PBMCs precluded definitive naive versus antigen-experienced comparison. In older individuals, TCR beta diversity per million T cells was lower, falling roughly linearly with age.

Russia was home to the donors, healthy Caucasian individuals aged roughly 6 to 90. Each donor's blood draw was 8.5 to 10 milliliters of peripheral blood. A second PCR, run for about 7 to 11 cycles, used a sample-barcoded 5' primer plus a J-beta primer mix. Via MiXCR, TCRdb re-called the 5' RACE reads, giving one row per CDR3 protein. This sample yields about 1.4 million distinct CDR3 sequences, of which 55% to 75% are seen a single time; more than 6% belongs to the top ten. Germline CDR1 is SEHNR and CDR2 is FQNEAQ (reference sequence). The CDR3 loop spans 15 amino acids. The germline V and J ends were trimmed by 5 bases and 6 bases, with 16 bases remaining between them.

V usage is TRBV7-9 and J usage is TRBJ1-4, with a weak D call TRBD1 (6 bases). The sequenced material came from blood. The origin of this receptor is a man aged 18 to 30 in good health. The CDR3 sequence is CASSREGGLDEKLFF. In DNA form, the CDR3 reads TGTGCCAGCAGCAGAGAGGGGGGGTTGGATGAAAAACTGTTTTTT.